These 16 T cell receptor beta chains share one sample of origin, sequenced in a study of blood T cell repertoires in COVID-19. The data were produced by immunoSEQ multiplex PCR, yet TCRdb's version contains in-frame clones alone and is incomplete. The sample shows 360,000 or so clones, roughly 87% of them seen only once. Sequenced material: PBMCs or T cells enriched from blood (not recorded which). The receptors derive from a woman in her 50s who had recovered from COVID-19.

CDR3 DNA: TGTGCCAGTAGTATTCACGACAGAACCAATCAGCCCCAGCATTTT. Encoded protein: CASSIHDRTNQPQHF. This chain connects TRBV19 to TRBJ1-5; a possible D gene is TRBD1 (5 bases). The CDR3 extends over 15 amino acids. V was pared by 3 bases and J by 3 bases, with 12 bases between. Germline V gene lookup returns CDR1 LNHDA and CDR2 SQIVND (reference sequence).

This clone was observed a single time. This chain links TRBV11-3 with TRBJ2-7; D is perhaps TRBD1 (6 bases). This CDR3 spans 14 amino acids. V was cut by 5 bases and J by 6 bases, with 17 bases left in between. From germline, CDR1 is SGHNT and CDR2 YENEEA. The CDR3 DNA reads TGTGCCAGCAGCCGAGGGGGAGCGAAGGGCGAGCAGTACTTC. Translation gives CASSRGGAKGEQYF.

This clone was observed a handful of times. This sequence joins TRBV7-2 and TRBJ1-2; 7 bases align to TRBD1. CDR1 SGHTA and CDR2 FQGNSA come from the germline V gene. Trimming cost V 5 bases and J 2 bases; bases outside gene matches: 8. This CDR3 comprises 15 residues. The CDR3 DNA reads TGTGCCAGCAGCCTTCGACAGGGACTCAACTATGGCTACACCTTC. Its protein product is CASSLRQGLNYGYTF.

This clone was found a few times. The chain combines TRBV19 with TRBJ1-1, with D possibly TRBD1 on 5 matching bases. V was pared by 7 bases and J by 8 bases, with 11 bases between. CDR3 size: 11 residues. Germline V CDR1 and CDR2: LNHDA, SQIVND (reference sequence). CDR3 protein: CASTGQGEAFF. Here the CDR3 DNA reads TGTGCCAGTACGGGCCAGGGCGAAGCTTTCTTT.

This clone was detected only once. This chain connects TRBV5-6 to TRBJ2-2, with no clear D. Trimming cost V 3 bases and J 1 base, with 22 bases left between them. The CDR3 is 19 residues long. The germline CDR1 and CDR2 sequences are SGHDT and YYEEEE. The CDR3 loop is CASSYGPGRVTRNTGELFF. The CDR3 nucleotides are TGTGCCAGCAGCTATGGCCCGGGTAGAGTTACGAGGAACACCGGGGAGCTGTTTTTT.

This clone was picked up a small number of times. The rearrangement links TRBV7-9 to TRBJ1-5; D unresolved. The CDR3 extends over 17 amino acids. V lost 2 bases, J lost 2 bases, and 16 bases lay in between. CDR1 and CDR2 from the germline V gene are SEHNR and FQNEAQ (reference sequence). DNA for the CDR3: TGTGCCAGCAGCTTATGGACCCGCCGGGAAGGCAATCAGCCCCAGCATTTT. Its protein is CASSLWTRREGNQPQHF.

This clone was counted between two and nine times. V is TRBV5-1 and J is TRBJ2-1; 9 bases map to TRBD2. The CDR3 spans 14 residues. Germline V gives CDR1 SGHRS, CDR2 YFSETQ. V trimming: 4 bases; J trimming: 12 bases; junction bases outside the gene matches: 11. CDR3 protein: CASSPVVAGAGQFF. Here the CDR3 DNA reads TGCGCCAGCAGCCCGGTAGTAGCGGGAGCGGGGCAGTTCTTC.

J is TRBJ1-1 and V is TRBV3-1 (or the pseudogene TRBV3-2); D remains unclear. V lost 4 bases to trimming and J lost 3 bases, with 9 bases between them. The CDR3 has 13 amino acids. Germline V gene lookup returns CDR1 LGHDT and CDR2 YNNKEL (reference sequence). The CDR3 protein is CASSLTRDTEAFF. The CDR3, as DNA: TGTGCCAGCAGCCTAACGCGGGACACTGAAGCTTTCTTT.

The V call is TRBV30, the J call TRBJ1-3; 7 nucleotides line up with TRBD1. The CDR3 contains 15 residues. The trim removed 5 bases at V and 2 bases at J, leaving 9 bases unmatched. The germline CDR1 and CDR2 sequences are GTSNPN and SVGIG (reference sequence). CDR3 residues: CAWAGGTGAGNTIYF. CDR3 sequence (DNA): TGTGCCTGGGCCGGGGGAACAGGGGCTGGAAACACCATATATTTT.

This clone was counted between two and nine times. The rearrangement joins TRBV19 to TRBJ1-4; possible D gene TRBD1, 5 bases. Germline assignment: CDR1 LNHDA and CDR2 SQIVND (reference sequence). Trimming cost V 7 bases and J 11 bases, with 17 bases left between them. The length of the CDR3 is 13 residues. The CDR3 coding sequence is TGTGCCAGTAAAGTCGAAGGGGCGGCTAAACTGTTTTTT. Translated: CASKVEGAAKLFF.

The chain is built from TRBV18 and TRBJ1-2; D unresolved. CDR1 is KGHSH, CDR2 LQKENI, per germline. The CDR3 totals 13 residues. Trimming removed 2 bases from V and 8 bases from J, with 12 bases in between. The CDR3 DNA reads TGTGCCAGCTCACCAAAGTTAGGAGAAGGCTACACCTTC. This sequence encodes CASSPKLGEGYTF.

There are a few counts of this clone. The chain has TRBV6-5 and TRBJ1-1; D is uncertain. Trimming stripped 7 bases from V and 6 bases from J, with 15 bases between. This CDR3 spans 13 amino acids. Germline values: CDR1 MNHEY, CDR2 SVGAGI. For the CDR3, the DNA is TGTGCCAGCATCCACATATACCGGGCTGAAGCTTTCTTT. Translated: CASIHIYRAEAFF.

The genes are TRBV2 and TRBJ2-6; possibly TRBD1 for D (5 bases). Trimming cost V 7 bases and J 0 bases, with 19 bases left between them. This CDR3 has 18 residues. The germline CDR1 and CDR2 sequences are SNHLY and FYNNEI. CDR3 bases: TGTGCCAGCACCTTGACAGAGTTATCACCCTCTGGGGCCAACGTCCTGACTTTC. Amino acids: CASTLTELSPSGANVLTF.

The J gene is TRBJ1-6, the V gene TRBV25-1, with 7 bases lining up with TRBD1. Losses at the gene ends were 6 bases for V and 0 bases for J; bases not matched to a gene: 8. The CDR3 has 17 amino acids. Germline loops: CDR1 MGHDK, CDR2 SYGVNS. CDR3 region: CASSEGDSSSYNSPLHF. The DNA of the CDR3 is TGTGCCAGCAGCGAAGGGGACAGTAGCTCCTATAATTCACCCCTCCACTTT.

V is TRBV12-3 or TRBV12-4 and J is TRBJ1-1; TRBD1 might be the D (6 bases). The CDR3 sequence is 11 residues long. With 5 bases removed from V and 11 bases from J, the gap between germline ends came to 12 bases. CDR3: CASSHRAAAFF. CDR3 nucleotides: TGTGCCAGCAGTCACAGGGCCGCTGCTTTCTTT.

CDR3 sequence reads: CASSFTGVGIFWGYTF. The CDR3 region has the DNA TGTGCCAGCAGTTTTACAGGGGTTGGAATTTTCTGGGGCTACACCTTC. The V gene is TRBV27, the J gene TRBJ1-2, with 7 bases that match TRBD1. This CDR3 has 16 residues. The germline V gene encodes CDR1 MNHEY and CDR2 SMNVEV (reference sequence). V shed 3 bases and J 8 bases; nucleotides not matched to a gene: 15.